The 25 T cell receptor beta chains below come from one sample, sequenced in a study of OX40 agonist ivuxolimab in advanced cancers. Libraries were made using the immunoSEQ multiplex PCR assay. TCRdb limited this immuneACCESS table to in-frame rearrangements with V and J called. A share of clones is missing; checked studies link under half to unresolved V genes, and the rest is unexplained. The sample table lists tens of thousands of clones, roughly nine tenths of them with a count of one. Approximately 3% of the sample belongs to the ten largest clones. This specimen was CD4+ or CD8+ T cells sorted from blood, taken in a trial of the OX40 agonist ivuxolimab. All receptors come from an adult with an advanced solid tumor such as melanoma, head and neck, liver or kidney cancer.

The chain combines TRBV18 with TRBJ1-1, with D hard to call. The CDR3 length is 16 residues. V was pared by 4 bases and J by 3 bases, with 18 bases between. CDR1 is KGHSH and CDR2 is LQKENI in the germline V gene. The CDR3 is CASSLPIWGEDTEAFF. CDR3 in DNA: TGTGCCAGCTCACTACCCATCTGGGGTGAAGACACTGAAGCTTTCTTT.

This clone was counted a single time. This chain uses TRBV19 with TRBJ2-7; TRBD1 matches at 10 bases. There are 14 residues in the CDR3. V dropped 4 bases and J dropped 7; count of bases not matched to a gene: 7. CDR1 and CDR2 from the germline V gene are LNHDA and SQIVND (reference sequence). The CDR3 protein is CASSTQTGGREQYF. In DNA form, the CDR3 reads TGTGCCAGTAGTACTCAGACAGGGGGCAGAGAGCAGTACTTC.

This chain links TRBV5-5 with TRBJ2-7, with D possibly being TRBD1 or TRBD2 (6 bases each). This CDR3 contains 16 residues. V gave up 4 bases and J gave up 0 bases, with 17 bases separating them. The germline V gene has CDR1 SGHKS and CDR2 YYEKEE (reference sequence). Written as DNA, the CDR3 is TGTGCCAGCAGCCGGGGGATACAGGGCCTCTCCTACGAGCAGTACTTC. Encoded protein: CASSRGIQGLSYEQYF.

For the CDR3, the DNA is TGCGCCAGCAGCCAGGACTGGGTGAGCAATGAGCAGTTCTTC. Translated, it gives CASSQDWVSNEQFF. This sequence joins TRBV5-1 and TRBJ2-1; TRBD2 might be the D (5 bases). The CDR3 covers 14 residues. V lost 4 bases and J lost 6, with 14 bases in between. CDR1 is SGHRS and CDR2 is YFSETQ in the germline V gene.

V is TRBV21-1 and J is TRBJ1-1. TRBV21-1 represents a pseudogene. The CDR3 covers 14 residues. The CDR3 sequence is CASSPQGGITEAFF. DNA for the CDR3: TGTGCCAGCAGCCCCCAGGGGGGGATCACTGAAGCTTTCTTT.

The V and J genes are TRBV5-1 and TRBJ2-3; D remains unclear. The CDR3 consists of 11 residues. V was trimmed by 0 bases and J by 5 bases, leaving 1 base between them. Germline-derived CDR1 and CDR2 are SGHRS and YFSETQ. This chain's CDR3 is CASSLEDTQYF. As DNA, the CDR3 is TGCGCCAGCAGCTTGGAAGATACGCAGTATTTT.

This chain joins TRBV11-3 and TRBJ2-3; D not resolved. This CDR3 region has 16 residues. V lost 0 bases and J 0 bases, leaving 10 bases between the germline ends. The germline gives CDR1 SGHNT, CDR2 YENEEA. In DNA, the CDR3 is TGTGCCAGCAGCTTAGATCACGGGCAAAGCACAGATACGCAGTATTTT. It encodes CASSLDHGQSTDTQYF.

V and J are TRBV6-1 and TRBJ2-3, with D maybe TRBD2 (6 bases). The CDR3 totals 15 residues. Germline CDR1 and CDR2: MNHNS and SASEGT. V lost 1 base and J 6 bases, leaving 14 bases between the germline ends. CDR3 sequence reads: CASSEGVGTSDTQYF. In nucleotides, the CDR3 is TGTGCCAGCAGTGAAGGGGTAGGGACTTCGGATACGCAGTATTTT.

The J gene is TRBJ2-1, the V gene TRBV6-1; 8 positions match TRBD2. CDR1 and CDR2 (germline): MNHNS, SASEGT. Losses at the gene ends were 6 bases for V and 7 bases for J; bases not matched to a gene: 8. This CDR3 comprises 14 residues. The CDR3 protein is CASRREARMNEQFF. In DNA, the CDR3 is TGTGCCAGCAGGCGGGAGGCCCGGATGAATGAGCAGTTCTTC.

This chain joins TRBV2 and TRBJ1-2; possible D gene TRBD1, 6 bases. V lost 5 bases and J 8 bases, leaving 12 bases between the germline ends. The CDR3 is 12 residues long. CDR1 is SNHLY and CDR2 is FYNNEI in the germline V gene. Here the CDR3 DNA reads TGTGCCAGCAGTCCCGGACAGAGAGGCTACACCTTC. The encoded protein is CASSPGQRGYTF.

The chain links TRBV2 to TRBJ2-1; 9 bases are a match to TRBD1. The germline gives CDR1 SNHLY, CDR2 FYNNEI. With 6 bases clipped from V and 2 bases from J, the junction kept 2 bases outside the gene matches. The CDR3 runs 14 residues. The CDR3 region has the DNA TGTGCCAGCAGAGACAGGGGGGCCTACAATGAGCAGTTCTTC. It yields the protein CASRDRGAYNEQFF.

DNA for the CDR3: TGTGCCAGCAGCCCTCTCTCGGGGTCGGCCTCCGGCGAGCAGTACTTC. This sequence encodes CASSPLSGSASGEQYF. The chain recombines TRBV7-2 with TRBJ2-7; D possibly corresponds to TRBD2 (5 bases). CDR1 SGHTA and CDR2 FQGNSA come from the germline V gene. V lost 5 bases and J 6 bases, leaving 23 bases between the germline ends. This CDR3 contains 16 residues.

This rearrangement joins TRBV2 to TRBJ2-2; the D is unclear. Trimming took 7 bases from V and 0 from J, leaving 6 bases between them. In germline, CDR1 is SNHLY, CDR2 FYNNEI. The CDR3 is made up of 13 amino acids. CDR3: CASKNSNTGELFF. As DNA, the CDR3 is TGTGCCAGCAAGAACTCGAACACCGGGGAGCTGTTTTTT.

The CDR3 sequence: CASSLWYRGAGELFF. CDR3 sequence (DNA): TGTGCCAGCAGTTTATGGTACAGGGGGGCCGGGGAGCTGTTTTTT. This chain links TRBV28 with TRBJ2-2, with 8 bases matching TRBD1. Per the germline V gene, CDR1 is MDHEN and CDR2 is SYDVKM. J lost 6 bases, V lost 0 bases, and 3 bases had no gene match. This CDR3 spans 15 amino acids. Full variable domain (rest looked up from reference TRBV28 and TRBJ2-2): DVKVTQSSRYLVKRTGEKVFLECVQDMDHENMFWYRQDPGLGLRLIYFSYDVKMKEKGDIPEGYSVSREKKERFSLILESASTNQTSMYLCASSLWYRGAGELFFGEGSRLTVL.

The chain is built from TRBV18 and TRBJ1-3; the D is unclear. V was cut by 2 bases and J by 10 bases, with 9 bases left in between. This CDR3 is built from 12 residues. Germline-derived CDR1 and CDR2 are KGHSH and LQKENI. CDR3 coding DNA: TGTGCCAGCTCACCAGACAAAGAAACCATATATTTT. It codes for CASSPDKETIYF.

CDR3: CAWSRAYTDTQYF. The CDR3 DNA follows: TGTGCCTGGAGTCGGGCCTACACAGATACGCAGTATTTT. This chain connects TRBV30 to TRBJ2-3; D not certain. Germline CDR1 GTSNPN, CDR2 SVGIG (reference sequence). The V end was cut by 2 bases, the J end by 2 bases, with 8 bases between. The CDR3 has 13 residues. Looking up the rest from reference TRBV30 and TRBJ2-3 gives the full variable domain: SQTIHQWPATLVQPVGSPLSLECTVEGTSNPNLYWYRQAAGRGLQLLFYSVGIGQISSEVPQNLSASRPQDRQFILSSKKLLLSDSGFYLCAWSRAYTDTQYFGPGTRLTVL.

The rearrangement uses TRBV27 and TRBJ2-7; the D gene is possibly TRBD2 (6 bases). With 8 bases removed from V and 2 bases from J, the gap between germline ends came to 13 bases. The germline V gene has CDR1 MNHEY and CDR2 SMNVEV (reference sequence). The CDR3 totals 13 residues. The CDR3 bases are TGTGCCAGCCCGCGGGGACCGACCTACGAGCAGTACTTC. Protein sequence: CASPRGPTYEQYF.

The J gene is TRBJ2-7, the V gene TRBV18; the D gene is possibly TRBD2 (7 bases). V was clipped by 2 bases and J by 1 base, with 12 bases between them. The CDR3 covers 15 residues. The germline CDR1 and CDR2 sequences are KGHSH and LQKENI. The CDR3 DNA reads as TGTGCCAGCTCACCAGGGGGGCGGGAGTCCTACGAGCAGTACTTC. As protein: CASSPGGRESYEQYF. Drawing the rest from reference TRBV18 and TRBJ2-7, the complete variable domain is NAGVMQNPRHLVRRRGQEARLRCSPMKGHSHVYWYRQLPEEGLKFMVYLQKENIIDESGMPKERFSAEFPKEGPSILRIQQVVRGDSAAYFCASSPGGRESYEQYFGPGTRLTVT.

This chain uses TRBV4-2 with TRBJ1-4; D might be TRBD1 (5 bases). The CDR3 sequence is 14 residues long. Germline-derived CDR1 and CDR2 are LGHNA and YNFKEQ. The germline V and J ends were trimmed by 3 bases and 4 bases, with 9 bases remaining between them. CDR3 DNA sequence: TGTGCCAGCAGCCAGGGGCGTTTTAATGAAAAACTGTTTTTT. It is translated as CASSQGRFNEKLFF.

This clone was recorded once. This chain joins TRBV5-1 and TRBJ2-7; 9 bases are a match to TRBD1. Germline CDR1 SGHRS, CDR2 YFSETQ. Trimming took 3 bases from V and 3 from J; bases not matched to a gene: 4. The CDR3 consists of 14 residues. The CDR3 reads CASSSGTGHYEQYF. In nucleotides, the CDR3 is TGCGCCAGCAGCTCGGGGACAGGGCACTACGAGCAGTACTTC.

This chain uses TRBV6-5 with TRBJ1-5, with D uncertain. Germline V CDR1 and CDR2: MNHEY, SVGAGI. Trimming left V 3 bases short and J 4 bases short, with 7 bases between. The CDR3 extends over 13 amino acids. The CDR3 coding sequence is TGTGCCAGCAGTTATACGGTTAATCAGCCCCAGCATTTT. Amino acid sequence: CASSYTVNQPQHF.

This chain connects TRBV6-1 to TRBJ2-7, with a weak D call TRBD1 (6 bases). The CDR3 is 15 residues long. The V end lost 3 bases, the J end lost 6 bases, and 18 bases lay between the germline ends. Per germline, CDR1 MNHNS and CDR2 SASEGT. DNA of the CDR3: TGTGCCAGCAGTGAGAGGGGACAAGGGCTGGGCGAGCAGTACTTC. This translates into CASSERGQGLGEQYF.

The J gene is TRBJ1-1, the V gene TRBV20-1; a weak D match, TRBD1 (6 bases). The CDR3 has 10 residues. The germline CDR1 and CDR2 sequences are DFQATT and SNEGSKA (reference sequence). V lost 3 bases and J lost 8, with 7 bases in between. The CDR3 DNA sequence: TGCAGTGCTAGTGGGACAGAAGCTTTCTTT. As protein: CSASGTEAFF.

The chain is built from TRBV18 and TRBJ2-1; the match to TRBD2 covers 9 bases. Germline loops: CDR1 KGHSH, CDR2 LQKENI. The CDR3 has 17 residues. After removal of 3 bases from V and 0 bases from J, the junction contained 6 bases not matched to a gene. CDR3 nucleotides: TGTGCCAGCTCACCTTTTAGACTAGCGGCCTCCTACAATGAGCAGTTCTTC. Its translation is CASSPFRLAASYNEQFF.

This chain connects TRBV15 to TRBJ2-5; either TRBD1 or TRBD2 may supply D (5 bases each). Trimming removed 6 bases from V and 3 bases from J, with 17 bases in between. The CDR3 is made up of 15 amino acids. In germline, CDR1 is LNHNV, CDR2 YYDKDF (reference sequence). The CDR3 protein is CATSWGRGVEETQYF. The CDR3 DNA is TGTGCCACCAGTTGGGGAAGGGGAGTTGAAGAGACCCAGTACTTC.